The T cell receptor beta chain under discussion was sequenced for a study of neoadjuvant anti-PD-1 for oral cavity cancer. Study context: Nivolumab at 3 mg/kg was mostly given biweekly, three to four doses, pre-surgery. Patients without progression got a fourth dose around day 43.

This clone was counted between two and nine times. Its antigen is as yet unknown. Assay: immunoSEQ multiplex PCR; the TCRdb copy retains only in-frame clones and omits some. The repertoire consists of about 15,000 clones, with 35% to 40% occurring once and the leading ten covering roughly two fifths. The V gene's germline CDR1 is GTSNPN and CDR2 SVGIG (reference sequence). The CDR3 length is 17 residues. The junction had 8 bases not matched to a gene; V was cut back by 2 bases and J by 3 bases. Time point denoted: after neoadjuvant nivolumab, at surgical resection. Whole-study results and caveats: Larger post-treatment preexisting tumor clones tracked with greater tumor shrinkage.

This clonotype was sampled from a person aged 40 to 85 with oral cavity squamous cell carcinoma. Source: tumor tissue, taken after nivolumab (anti-PD-1) treatment. The chain is built from TRBV30 and TRBJ1-6; 9 bases are shared with TRBD1. The CDR3 here is CAWSPATGGSYNSPLHF. The CDR3, as DNA: TGTGCCTGGAGTCCGGCGACAGGGGGGAGCTATAATTCACCCCTCCACTTT.